This T cell receptor (beta chain) comes out of a study of beta chain features in type 1 diabetes. The V gene's germline CDR1 is LGHNA and CDR2 YSLEER. The CDR3 totals 14 residues. V was pared by 0 bases and J by 7 bases, with 7 bases between. Per donor, one heparinised blood draw averaged roughly 120 mL. The study, taken as a whole, reports: Shorter TCRB CDR3s, moderately but significantly so, were found in Type 1 diabetes patients in all four CD4+ subsets. Resolution of whether HLA type affects TCRB rearrangement was not achieved here. For cells with high TCR expression, cDNA sequencing could yield over-representation.

With regard to this clone: Its antigen is undetermined.

The sequenced template was cDNA made from the entire isolated RNA. The table came from immunoSEQ multiplex PCR; TCRdb's copy has only in-frame clones and leaves some out. Of 150,000 to 200,000 clones detected, around 8.4% appear once; the ten largest clones hold around 0.5%. This clonotype originated in a woman between 18 and 29 years old with type 1 diabetes. This chain links TRBV4-3 with TRBJ1-6; D gene unclear. Sequencing input: central memory CD4+ T cells from blood. The DNA for the CDR3 is TGCGCCAGCAGCCAAGATTTTCCGAATTCACCCCTCCACTTT. Its protein product is CASSQDFPNSPLHF.